This T cell receptor beta chain was obtained from a study of OX40 agonist ivuxolimab in advanced cancers. At the level of the study: Ivuxolimab, an antibody that agonizes OX40 (CD134), was administered to the patients. Those treated in dose escalation had hepatocellular carcinoma, melanoma, renal cell cancer or head and neck cancer.

General observations from the study: The CD4+ and CD8+ T cells in the blood had expanded clonally by week 6 at 0.1 to 3.0 mg/kg.

V shed 4 bases and J shed 5 bases, with 11 bases lying between them. The CDR3 runs 13 residues. From germline, CDR1 is LNHDA and CDR2 SQIVND (reference sequence). For this clone: The target antigen is unknown.

The data were produced by immunoSEQ multiplex PCR, yet TCRdb's version contains in-frame clones alone and is incomplete. Counted here are 70,000 to 95,000 clones, just over 85% occurring once; the ten biggest clones make up approximately 0.76%. This sequence originates from an adult with an advanced solid tumor such as melanoma, head and neck, liver or kidney cancer. The V call is TRBV19, the J call TRBJ2-5, with D unclear. This material consisted of CD4+ or CD8+ T cells sorted from blood, taken in a trial of the OX40 agonist ivuxolimab. The DNA for the CDR3 is TGTGCCAGTAGTAAAGCCATAGGGGAGACCCAGTACTTC. Translated, it gives CASSKAIGETQYF.